Shown below are 5 T cell receptor beta chains from a single sample sequenced in a study of CD8+ T cells in alopecia areata. Extraction of RNA preceded its reverse transcription into cDNA, which served as the sequencing template. The repertoire was sequenced with immunoSEQ multiplex PCR; TCRdb's copy has only in-frame clones and lacks some. This sample has 150,000 or so clones; 80% to 90% occur once, and the top ten carry over 13%. This specimen was CD8+ T cells sorted from blood, taken at week 0. The receptors stem from a human donor with alopecia areata.

J is TRBJ2-1 and V is TRBV2, with 7 bases aligning to TRBD1. The CDR3 spans 15 residues. V dropped 5 bases and J dropped 0; count of bases not matched to a gene: 4. The germline V gene encodes CDR1 SNHLY and CDR2 FYNNEI. The CDR3 here is CASSKDRASYNEQFF. The DNA of the CDR3 is TGTGCCAGCAGTAAAGACAGGGCCTCCTACAATGAGCAGTTCTTC. Looking up the rest from reference TRBV2 and TRBJ2-1 gives the full variable domain: EPEVTQTPSHQVTQMGQEVILRCVPISNHLYFYWYRQILGQKVEFLVSFYNNEISEKSEIFDDQFSVERPDGSNFTLKIRSTKLEDSAMYFCASSKDRASYNEQFFGPGTRLTVL.

The V call is TRBV9, the J call TRBJ2-1; 7 nucleotides match TRBD2. Germline loops: CDR1 SGDLS, CDR2 YYNGEE. V gave up 0 bases and J gave up 4 bases; unmatched junction bases: 7. The CDR3 runs 16 residues. CDR3 DNA sequence: TGTGCCAGCAGCGTAGAGGCCGCGGGACTATACAATGAGCAGTTCTTC. This sequence encodes CASSVEAAGLYNEQFF.

The gene calls are TRBV6-1 and TRBJ2-7, with D perhaps given as TRBD1 or TRBD2 (6 bases each). V dropped 1 base and J dropped 1 base, with 11 bases sitting between them. This CDR3 is 15 amino acids long. Germline CDR1 is MNHNS and CDR2 is SASEGT. CDR3: CASSEVGGESYEQYF. CDR3 coding DNA: TGTGCCAGCAGTGAAGTGGGGGGCGAGTCCTACGAGCAGTACTTC.

J is TRBJ1-2 and V is TRBV27; 7 bases match TRBD1. Trimming cost V 4 bases and J 4 bases; bases outside gene matches: 9. The CDR3 has 15 residues. Per germline, CDR1 MNHEY and CDR2 SMNVEV (reference sequence). CDR3 sequence: CASSSGQGVVYGYTF. The CDR3 coding sequence is TGTGCCAGCAGTTCAGGGCAGGGGGTAGTCTATGGCTACACCTTC.

The sample holds a few counts of this clone. Within the sample, other DNA sequences also encode this same CDR3. The V call is TRBV11-2, the J call TRBJ2-6; no firm D call. The V and J ends lost 2 bases and 0 bases respectively, with 2 bases between them. In germline, CDR1 is SGHAT, CDR2 FQNNGV. CDR3 length: 14 amino acids. CDR3 sequence: CASSLISGANVLTF. Here the CDR3 DNA reads TGTGCCAGCAGCTTAATCTCTGGGGCCAACGTCCTGACTTTC.